This T cell receptor (beta chain) is drawn from a study of patients and donors after allogeneic stem cell transplantation. Trimming left V 2 bases short and J 5 bases short, with 7 bases between. The CDR3 consists of 14 residues. In germline, CDR1 is SEHNR, CDR2 FQNEAQ (reference sequence). A single record per CDR3 protein comes from TCRdb applying MiXCR to the RT-PCR reads. The data contain a few hundred thousand distinct CDR3 sequences, roughly two fifths of them singletons. This clonotype was observed a handful of times. The sequence was obtained from a human donor who was either an allogeneic HSCT recipient or a stem cell or donor lymphocyte infusion donor (not recorded which). It is not recorded whose cells these are; they may come from a transplant donor. Sequencing was done on a sample of blood, either unsorted or a sorted T cell fraction (not recorded which). This sequence joins TRBV7-9 and TRBJ1-6; the D is unclear. CDR3 residues: CASSLKADNSPLHF. CDR3 coding DNA: TGTGCCAGCAGCTTAAAGGCAGATAATTCACCCCTCCACTTT.